The T cell receptor beta chain described here comes from a study of CXCR3-negative and CXCR3-positive naive CD8 T cells. Whole-study findings and limits: TRBV-TRBJ usage matched between naive CXCR3-negative and CXCR3-positive cells but not between memory cells.

The TRB libraries of cDNA were built by UMI-labeled 5' RACE. From the 5' RACE reads, TCRdb lists one entry per CDR3 protein and no DNA. This table lists about 24,000 distinct CDR3 sequences. Comments on this clonotype: The antigen remains unidentified.

This CDR3 spans 14 amino acids. Germline lookup yields CDR1 SGHTA and CDR2 FQGNSA. The V call is TRBV7-2, the J call TRBJ2-3; TCRdb indicates TRBD2, and absent DNA this call remains unverified. Material for sequencing was naive CXCR3- CD8+ T cells from blood. Subset specified: CD45RO-CCR7+CD27+CD95- naive CD8+ T cells lacking CXCR3 (TNR3-). This receptor was obtained from a human donor in good health. Some clones in this sample may be carry-over from other donors' samples. The CDR3 sequence: CASSRGASTDTQYF.